This T cell receptor beta chain was sequenced in a study of control samples from healthy donors and cancer patients. This CDR3 has 19 amino acids. Per the germline V gene, CDR1 is SNHLY and CDR2 is FYNNEI. Unmatched junction bases numbered 12, after V lost 2 bases and J lost 0 bases. Only in-frame clones appear in the TCRdb table, and some are missing; sequencing was by immunoSEQ multiplex PCR. The sample includes roughly 170,000 clones, approximately 92% of them seen just once. Sequencing used blood. The rearrangement joins TRBV2 to TRBJ1-2, with 10 bases that match TRBD1. This clonotype was obtained from a man aged 18-30 years in good health. The CDR3 DNA sequence: TGTGCCAGCAGTGAATCCGGGACAGGGGTCTCCCTTGCTAACTATGGCTACACCTTC. Translating gives CASSESGTGVSLANYGYTF.